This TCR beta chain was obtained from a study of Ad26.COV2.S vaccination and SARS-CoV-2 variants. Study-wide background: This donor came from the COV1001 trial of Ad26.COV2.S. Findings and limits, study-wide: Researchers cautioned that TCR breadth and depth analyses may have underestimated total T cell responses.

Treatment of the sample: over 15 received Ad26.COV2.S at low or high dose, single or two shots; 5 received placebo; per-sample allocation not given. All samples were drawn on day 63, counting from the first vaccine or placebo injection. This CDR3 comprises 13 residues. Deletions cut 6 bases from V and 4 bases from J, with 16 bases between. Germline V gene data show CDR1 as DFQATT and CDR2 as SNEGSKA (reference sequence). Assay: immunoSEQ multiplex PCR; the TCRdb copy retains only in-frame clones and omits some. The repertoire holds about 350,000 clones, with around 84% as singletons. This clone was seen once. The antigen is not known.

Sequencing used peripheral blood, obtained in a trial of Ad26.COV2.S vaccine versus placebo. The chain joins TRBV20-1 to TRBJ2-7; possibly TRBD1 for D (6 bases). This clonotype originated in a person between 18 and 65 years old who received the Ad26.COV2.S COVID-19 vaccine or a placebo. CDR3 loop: CSASPPQGYEQYF. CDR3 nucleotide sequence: TGCAGTGCCAGTCCGCCTCAGGGGTACGAGCAGTACTTC.